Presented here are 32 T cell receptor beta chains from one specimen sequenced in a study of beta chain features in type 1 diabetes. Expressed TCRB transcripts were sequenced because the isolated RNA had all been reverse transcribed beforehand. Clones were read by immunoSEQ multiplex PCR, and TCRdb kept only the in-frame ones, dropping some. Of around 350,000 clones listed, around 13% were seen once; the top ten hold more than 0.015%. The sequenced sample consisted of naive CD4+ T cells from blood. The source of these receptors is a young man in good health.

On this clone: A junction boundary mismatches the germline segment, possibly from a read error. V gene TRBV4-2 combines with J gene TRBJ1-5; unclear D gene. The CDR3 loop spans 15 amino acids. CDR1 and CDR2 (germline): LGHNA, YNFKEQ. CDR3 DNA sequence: TGTACCAGCAGCCAAAGGAGGGCGGCTAATCAGCCCCAGCATTTT. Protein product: CTSSQRRAANQPQHF.

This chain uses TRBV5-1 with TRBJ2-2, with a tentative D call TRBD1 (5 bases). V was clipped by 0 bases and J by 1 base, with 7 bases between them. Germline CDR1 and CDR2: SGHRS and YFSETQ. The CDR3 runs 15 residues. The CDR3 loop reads CASSLGQLNTGELFF. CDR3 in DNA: TGCGCCAGCAGCTTGGGACAGCTGAACACCGGGGAGCTGTTTTTT.

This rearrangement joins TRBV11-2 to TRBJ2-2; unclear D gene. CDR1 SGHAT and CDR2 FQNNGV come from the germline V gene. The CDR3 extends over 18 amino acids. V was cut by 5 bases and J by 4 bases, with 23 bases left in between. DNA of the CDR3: TGTGCCAGCAGCCTCATCCCCGGATATGAGGCAAGCACCGGGGAGCTGTTTTTT. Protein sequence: CASSLIPGYEASTGELFF. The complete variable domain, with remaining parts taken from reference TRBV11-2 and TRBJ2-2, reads EAGVAQSPRYKIIEKRQSVAFWCNPISGHATLYWYQQILGQGPKLLIQFQNNGVVDDSQLPKDRFSAERLKGVDSTLKIQPAKLEDSAVYLCASSLIPGYEASTGELFFGEGSRLTVL.

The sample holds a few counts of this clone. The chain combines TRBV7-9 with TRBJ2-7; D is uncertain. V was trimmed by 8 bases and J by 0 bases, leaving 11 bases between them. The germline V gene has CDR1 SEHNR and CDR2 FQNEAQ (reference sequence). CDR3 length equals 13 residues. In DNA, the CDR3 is TGTGCCAGCGAAACCGGGTCCTCCTACGAGCAGTACTTC. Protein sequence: CASETGSSYEQYF. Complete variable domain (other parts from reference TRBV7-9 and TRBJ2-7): DTGVSQNPRHKITKRGQNVTFRCDPISEHNRLYWYRQTLGQGPEFLTYFQNEAQLEKSRLLSDRFSAERPKGSFSTLEIQRTEQGDSAMYLCASETGSSYEQYFGPGTRLTVT.

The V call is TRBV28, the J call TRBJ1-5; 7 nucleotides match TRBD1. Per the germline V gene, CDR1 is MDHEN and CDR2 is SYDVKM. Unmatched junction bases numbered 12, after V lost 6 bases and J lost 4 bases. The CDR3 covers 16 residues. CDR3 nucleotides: TGTGCCAGCAGGGTAACTTCCGGGACAGAGAATCAGCCCCAGCATTTT. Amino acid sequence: CASRVTSGTENQPQHF.

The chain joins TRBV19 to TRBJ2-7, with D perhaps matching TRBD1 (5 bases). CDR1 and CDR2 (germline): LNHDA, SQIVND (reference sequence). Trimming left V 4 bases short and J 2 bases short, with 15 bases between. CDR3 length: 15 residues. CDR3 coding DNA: TGTGCCAGTAGTACTTTGACAGCGAAAACCTACGAGCAGTACTTC. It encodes CASSTLTAKTYEQYF.

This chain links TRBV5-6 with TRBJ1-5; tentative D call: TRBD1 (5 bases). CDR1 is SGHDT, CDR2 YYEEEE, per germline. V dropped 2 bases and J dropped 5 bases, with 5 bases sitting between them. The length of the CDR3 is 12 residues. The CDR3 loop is CASSLQDQPQHF. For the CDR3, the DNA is TGTGCCAGCAGCTTACAGGATCAGCCCCAGCATTTT.

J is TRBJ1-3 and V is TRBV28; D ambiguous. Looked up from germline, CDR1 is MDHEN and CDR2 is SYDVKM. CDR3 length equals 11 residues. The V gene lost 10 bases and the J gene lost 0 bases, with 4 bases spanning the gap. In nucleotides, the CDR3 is TGTGCCACCTCCTCTGGAAACACCATATATTTT. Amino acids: CATSSGNTIYF.

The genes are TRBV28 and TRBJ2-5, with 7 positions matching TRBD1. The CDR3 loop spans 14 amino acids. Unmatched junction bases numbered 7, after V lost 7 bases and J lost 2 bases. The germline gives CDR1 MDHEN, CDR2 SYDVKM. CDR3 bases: TGTGCCAGCACTTTCTGGGACAGACAAGAGACCCAGTACTTC. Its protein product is CASTFWDRQETQYF.

CDR3 loop: CASRNREVTGELFF. For the CDR3, the DNA is TGTGCCAGCAGGAACAGGGAAGTAACCGGGGAGCTGTTTTTT. This sequence joins TRBV2 and TRBJ2-2, with D possibly being TRBD1 (6 bases). The V end lost 6 bases, the J end lost 5 bases, and 13 bases lay between the germline ends. Germline V CDR1 and CDR2: SNHLY, FYNNEI. The CDR3 runs to 14 residues.

Here the CDR3 reads CASSLALAVQATQYF. The CDR3 DNA sequence: TGCGCCAGCAGCTTGGCCCTAGCGGTGCAAGCTACGCAGTATTTT. The chain carries TRBV5-1 and TRBJ2-3; TRBD2 agrees at 7 bases. V lost 0 bases, J lost 8 bases, and 9 bases stayed unmatched. CDR1 and CDR2 (germline): SGHRS, YFSETQ. The CDR3 totals 15 residues.

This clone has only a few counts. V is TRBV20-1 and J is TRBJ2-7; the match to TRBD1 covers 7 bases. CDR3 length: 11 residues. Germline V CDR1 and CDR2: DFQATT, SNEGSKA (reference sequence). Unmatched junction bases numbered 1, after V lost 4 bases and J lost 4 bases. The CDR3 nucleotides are TGCAGTGCTACCAGGGGGTACGAGCAGTACTTC. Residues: CSATRGYEQYF.

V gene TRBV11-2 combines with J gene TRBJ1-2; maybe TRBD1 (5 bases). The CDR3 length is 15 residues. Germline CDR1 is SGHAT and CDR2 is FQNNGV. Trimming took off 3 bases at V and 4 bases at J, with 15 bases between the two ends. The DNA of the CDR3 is TGTGCCAGCAGCTTTGGCCAGGGCCTTGCCTATGGCTACACCTTC. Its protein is CASSFGQGLAYGYTF.

The CDR3 loop reads CASSLGGKYGYTF. CDR3 DNA sequence: TGTGCCAGCAGCTTAGGAGGGAAATATGGCTACACCTTC. The chain couples TRBV7-2 to TRBJ1-2; D call uncertain. The CDR3 is made up of 13 amino acids. Trimming pared 1 base from V and 5 bases from J, leaving 8 bases between. Per germline, CDR1 SGHTA and CDR2 FQGNSA.

The CDR3 reads CASRQGDYEQYF. CDR3 sequence (DNA): TGTGCCAGCAGACAGGGGGATTACGAGCAGTACTTC. The rearrangement joins TRBV6-6 to TRBJ2-7, with TRBD1 matching over 8 bases. Losses at the gene ends were 6 bases for V and 4 bases for J; bases not matched to a gene: 2. In germline, CDR1 is MNHNY, CDR2 SVGAGI (reference sequence). The CDR3 sequence is 12 residues long.

CDR3 in amino acids: CAVRSYNEQFF. The CDR3 DNA reads TGTGCCGTCAGGTCCTACAATGAGCAGTTCTTC. The chain uses TRBV30 and TRBJ2-1; no reliable D call. The CDR3 is made up of 11 amino acids. The germline V gene has CDR1 GTSNPN and CDR2 SVGIG (reference sequence). Trimming stripped 8 bases from V and 1 base from J, with 6 bases between.

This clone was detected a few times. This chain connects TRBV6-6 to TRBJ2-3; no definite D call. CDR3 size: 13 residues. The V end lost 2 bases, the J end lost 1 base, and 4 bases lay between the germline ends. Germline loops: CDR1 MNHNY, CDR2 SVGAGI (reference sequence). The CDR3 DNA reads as TGTGCCAGCAGTTACCTACGCACAGATACGCAGTATTTT. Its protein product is CASSYLRTDTQYF.

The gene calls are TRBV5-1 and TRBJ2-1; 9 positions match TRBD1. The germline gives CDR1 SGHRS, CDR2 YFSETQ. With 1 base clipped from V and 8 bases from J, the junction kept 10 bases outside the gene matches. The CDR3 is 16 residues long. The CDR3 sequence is CASSLPPGQGFDEQFF. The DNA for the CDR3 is TGCGCCAGCAGCTTGCCCCCGGGACAGGGATTCGATGAGCAGTTCTTC.

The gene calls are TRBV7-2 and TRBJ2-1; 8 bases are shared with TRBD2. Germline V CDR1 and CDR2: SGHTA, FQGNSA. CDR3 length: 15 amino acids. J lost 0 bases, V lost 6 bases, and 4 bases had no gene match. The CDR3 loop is CASRVTSGSYNEQFF. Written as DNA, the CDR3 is TGTGCCAGCAGGGTAACTAGCGGCTCCTACAATGAGCAGTTCTTC. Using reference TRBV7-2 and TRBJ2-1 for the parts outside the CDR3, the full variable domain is GAGVSQSPSNKVTEKGKDVELRCDPISGHTALYWYRQSLGQGLEFLIYFQGNSAPDKSGLPSDRFSAERTGGSVSTLTIQRTQQEDSAVYLCASRVTSGSYNEQFFGPGTRLTVL.

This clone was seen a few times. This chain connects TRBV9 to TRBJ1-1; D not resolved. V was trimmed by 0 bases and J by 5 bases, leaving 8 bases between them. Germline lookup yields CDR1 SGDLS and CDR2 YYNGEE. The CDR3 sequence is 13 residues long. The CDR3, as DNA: TGTGCCAGCAGCGTAGCTGGGAGGACTGAAGCTTTCTTT. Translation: CASSVAGRTEAFF.

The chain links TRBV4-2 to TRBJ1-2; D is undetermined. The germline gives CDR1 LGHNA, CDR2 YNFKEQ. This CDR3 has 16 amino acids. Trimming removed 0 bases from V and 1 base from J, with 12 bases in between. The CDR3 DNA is TGTGCCAGCAGCCAAGAAATTCGACTGGATAACTATGGCTACACCTTC. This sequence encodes CASSQEIRLDNYGYTF.

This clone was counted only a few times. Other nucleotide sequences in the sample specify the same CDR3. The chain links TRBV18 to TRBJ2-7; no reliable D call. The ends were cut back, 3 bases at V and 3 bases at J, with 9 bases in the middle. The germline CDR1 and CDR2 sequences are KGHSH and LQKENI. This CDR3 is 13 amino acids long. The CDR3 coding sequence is TGTGCCAGCTCACCCCCAACGGTCTACGAGCAGTACTTC. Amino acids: CASSPPTVYEQYF.

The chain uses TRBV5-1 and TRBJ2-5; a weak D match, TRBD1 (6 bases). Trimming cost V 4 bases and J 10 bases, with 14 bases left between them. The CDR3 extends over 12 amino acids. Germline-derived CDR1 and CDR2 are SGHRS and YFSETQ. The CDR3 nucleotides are TGCGCCAGCAGCGCCGTGGGGGCCGGCCAGTACTTC. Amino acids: CASSAVGAGQYF.

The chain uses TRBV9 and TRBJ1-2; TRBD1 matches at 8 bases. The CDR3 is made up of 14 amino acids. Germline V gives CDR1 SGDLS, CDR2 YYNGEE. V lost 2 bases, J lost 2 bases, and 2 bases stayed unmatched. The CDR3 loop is CASSVRTGNYGYTF. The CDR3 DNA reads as TGTGCCAGCAGCGTCCGGACAGGGAACTATGGCTACACCTTC.

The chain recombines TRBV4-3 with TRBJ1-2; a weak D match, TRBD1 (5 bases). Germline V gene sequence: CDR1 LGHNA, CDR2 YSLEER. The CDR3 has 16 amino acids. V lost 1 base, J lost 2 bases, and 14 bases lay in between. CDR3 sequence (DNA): TGCGCCAGCAGCCAAGTAGGCGGGGCCCAAAACTATGGCTACACCTTC. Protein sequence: CASSQVGGAQNYGYTF.

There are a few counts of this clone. The CDR3 protein is CASSLGNRELFF. The CDR3 DNA reads as TGTGCCAGCAGCTTGGGTAATCGGGAGCTGTTTTTT. The gene calls are TRBV5-6 and TRBJ2-2; D not resolved. This CDR3 has 12 amino acids. Germline V gene data show CDR1 as SGHDT and CDR2 as YYEEEE. The V and J ends lost 0 bases and 9 bases respectively, with 6 bases between them.

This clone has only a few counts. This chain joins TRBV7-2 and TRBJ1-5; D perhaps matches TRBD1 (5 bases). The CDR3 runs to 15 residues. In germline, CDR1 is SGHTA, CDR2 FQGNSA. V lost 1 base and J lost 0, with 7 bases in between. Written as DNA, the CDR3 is TGTGCCAGCAGCTTAGGACAGATTAGCAATCAGCCCCAGCATTTT. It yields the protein CASSLGQISNQPQHF. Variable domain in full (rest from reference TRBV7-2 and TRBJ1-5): GAGVSQSPSNKVTEKGKDVELRCDPISGHTALYWYRQSLGQGLEFLIYFQGNSAPDKSGLPSDRFSAERTGGSVSTLTIQRTQQEDSAVYLCASSLGQISNQPQHFGDGTRLSIL.

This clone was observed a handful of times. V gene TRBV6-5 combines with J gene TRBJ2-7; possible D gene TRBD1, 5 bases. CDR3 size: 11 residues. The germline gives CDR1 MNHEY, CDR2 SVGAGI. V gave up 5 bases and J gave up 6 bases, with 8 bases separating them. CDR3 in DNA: TGTGCCAGCAGTGACAGACTCGAGCAGTACTTC. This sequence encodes CASSDRLEQYF.

CDR3 nucleotides: TGTGCCAGCAGCTTAGACTTCCGCGGGAGGCGAACCAACTCCTACGAGCAGTACTTC. As protein: CASSLDFRGRRTNSYEQYF. The J gene is TRBJ2-7, the V gene TRBV11-2; TRBD2 aligns across 8 bases. This CDR3 is 19 amino acids long. With V trimmed by 0 bases and J by 0 bases, 13 bases remained unmatched. The germline V gene has CDR1 SGHAT and CDR2 FQNNGV. The variable domain in full, with the rest retrieved from reference TRBV11-2 and TRBJ2-7, is EAGVAQSPRYKIIEKRQSVAFWCNPISGHATLYWYQQILGQGPKLLIQFQNNGVVDDSQLPKDRFSAERLKGVDSTLKIQPAKLEDSAVYLCASSLDFRGRRTNSYEQYFGPGTRLTVT.

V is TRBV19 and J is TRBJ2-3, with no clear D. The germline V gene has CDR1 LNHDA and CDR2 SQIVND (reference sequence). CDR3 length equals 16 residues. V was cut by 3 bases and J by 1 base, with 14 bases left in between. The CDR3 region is CASSIESNHGTDTQYF. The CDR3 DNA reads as TGTGCCAGTAGTATCGAGTCCAACCACGGCACAGATACGCAGTATTTT. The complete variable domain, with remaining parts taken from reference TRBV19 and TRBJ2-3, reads DGGITQSPKYLFRKEGQNVTLSCEQNLNHDAMYWYRQDPGQGLRLIYYSQIVNDFQKGDIAEGYSVSREKKESFPLTVTSAQKNPTAFYLCASSIESNHGTDTQYFGPGTRLTVL.

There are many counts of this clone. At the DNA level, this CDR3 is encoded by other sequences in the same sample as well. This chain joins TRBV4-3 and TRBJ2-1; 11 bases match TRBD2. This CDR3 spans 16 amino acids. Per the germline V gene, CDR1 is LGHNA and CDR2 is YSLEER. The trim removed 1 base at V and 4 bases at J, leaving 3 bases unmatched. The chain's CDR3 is CASSQGTSGRYNEQFF. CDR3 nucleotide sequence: TGCGCCAGCAGCCAAGGGACTAGCGGGCGGTACAATGAGCAGTTCTTC.

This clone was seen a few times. CDR3 bases: TGTGCCAGCTGCTCTGGGACTACAGAGACCCAGTACTTC. This sequence encodes CASCSGTTETQYF. V gene TRBV28 combines with J gene TRBJ2-5; 7 nucleotides line up with TRBD2. The CDR3 covers 13 residues. CDR1 MDHEN and CDR2 SYDVKM come from the germline V gene. The J segment lost 4 bases and the V segment lost 8 bases, leaving 7 bases of the junction unmatched. Combining the CDR3 with reference TRBV28 and TRBJ2-5 gives the whole variable domain DVKVTQSSRYLVKRTGEKVFLECVQDMDHENMFWYRQDPGLGLRLIYFSYDVKMKEKGDIPEGYSVSREKKERFSLILESASTNQTSMYLCASCSGTTETQYFGPGTRLLVL.